Presented here are 17 T cell receptor beta chains from one specimen sequenced in a study of T-cell memory formation after mild COVID-19. MiXCR, run by TCRdb on the 5' RACE reads, gives a single entry per CDR3 protein. Among roughly 62,000 distinct CDR3 sequences listed, 9.3% were seen once. Sequencing was done on a sample of PBMCs or a T cell subset sorted from them (not recorded which). Source of these receptors: a man in his late teens or twenties who had mild COVID-19 (a few samples of this study predate the infection). Cell type and time point are not known.

J is TRBJ1-6 and V is TRBV3-1, with TRBD1 matching 10 bases. The V and J ends lost 4 bases and 10 bases, in that order; junction bases with no gene match: 7. The V gene's germline CDR1 is LGHDT and CDR2 YNNKEL (reference sequence). CDR3 length: 15 amino acids. The CDR3 loop is CASSPQPTGGSPLHF. Written as DNA, the CDR3 is TGTGCCAGCAGCCCCCAGCCGACAGGGGGCTCACCCCTCCACTTT. The full variable domain, its missing parts supplied by reference TRBV3-1 and TRBJ1-6, is DTAVSQTPKYLVTQMGNDKSIKCEQNLGHDTMYWYKQDSKKFLKIMFSYNNKELIINETVPNRFSPKSPDKAHLNLHINSLELGDSAVYFCASSPQPTGGSPLHFGNGTRLTVT.

This clonotype was seen more than once but under ten times. This sequence joins TRBV6-2 or TRBV6-3 and TRBJ2-7; the match to TRBD2 covers 7 bases. The germline gives CDR1 MNHEY, CDR2 SVGEGT. V gave up 8 bases and J gave up 2 bases; unmatched junction bases: 6. The CDR3 extends over 13 amino acids. CDR3: CASRLAVAYEQYF. The DNA for the CDR3 is TGTGCCAGCCGGCTAGCGGTGGCCTACGAGCAGTACTTC.

Comment on this clonotype: This may stem from a read error, because a much larger clone lies one nucleotide away. The chain joins TRBV7-3 to TRBJ1-5; no firm D call. CDR1 is SGHTA, CDR2 FQGTGA, per germline. CDR3 length equals 13 residues. The CDR3: CASSLDLGQPQNF. The CDR3 DNA reads as TGTGCCAGCAGCTTAGATTTGGGTCAGCCCCAGAATTTT.

This clonotype was counted a few times. J is TRBJ1-1 and V is TRBV2; D is undetermined. The germline V gene has CDR1 SNHLY and CDR2 FYNNEI. V lost 7 bases to trimming and J lost 2 bases, with 14 bases between them. The CDR3 runs to 14 residues. CDR3 coding DNA: TGTGCCAGCAAAGAGACTGACTTTAACACTGAAGCTTTCTTT. Residues: CASKETDFNTEAFF.

This clonotype was detected only a few times. The chain joins TRBV7-9 to TRBJ2-7; D is uncertain. Germline V gives CDR1 SEHNR, CDR2 FQNEAQ (reference sequence). The CDR3 has 12 residues. Between the trimmed V and J ends, which lost 1 base and 7 bases, there was a span of 8 bases. In DNA form, the CDR3 reads TGTGCCAGCAGCTTAGATTATAGGGAGCAGTACTTC. Residues: CASSLDYREQYF.

A few counts support this clonotype. This chain joins TRBV7-9 and TRBJ2-2; D is undetermined. The CDR3 consists of 15 residues. V dropped 2 bases and J dropped 3 bases, with 10 bases sitting between them. In germline, CDR1 is SEHNR, CDR2 FQNEAQ (reference sequence). CDR3 in DNA: TGTGCCAGCAGCTTAAGCCTCGCAGACACCGGGGAGCTGTTTTTT. This codes for CASSLSLADTGELFF.

This clonotype was picked up many times. The chain uses TRBV5-1 and TRBJ2-5; 9 bases match TRBD1. Germline V lookup: CDR1 SGHRS, CDR2 YFSETQ. Losses at the gene ends were 4 bases for V and 5 bases for J; bases not matched to a gene: 12. This CDR3 comprises 16 residues. The CDR3 loop is CASSLGQGRMDETQYF. CDR3 nucleotide sequence: TGCGCCAGCAGCCTCGGACAGGGGAGGATGGATGAGACCCAGTACTTC.

This clonotype was counted only a few times. This chain uses TRBV5-8 with TRBJ2-5, with TRBD2 matching 14 bases. This CDR3 contains 16 residues. Trimming removed 4 bases from V and 2 bases from J; junction bases left unmatched: 4. From germline, CDR1 is SGHTS and CDR2 YDEGEE. The CDR3: CASSPGLAGGQETQYF. In DNA, the CDR3 is TGTGCCAGCAGCCCTGGACTAGCGGGGGGACAAGAGACCCAGTACTTC.

The CDR3 DNA sequence: TGTGCCAGCAGCAGACCCGGGACCGCGGATTCACCCCTCCACTTT. Translating it yields CASSRPGTADSPLHF. The rearrangement uses TRBV5-5 and TRBJ1-6, with D tentatively TRBD1 (5 bases). The V gene's germline CDR1 is SGHKS and CDR2 YYEKEE (reference sequence). The CDR3 runs to 15 residues. With 4 bases removed from V and 8 bases from J, the gap between germline ends came to 16 bases.

J is TRBJ1-1 and V is TRBV7-9, with no clear D. CDR1 and CDR2 from the germline V gene are SEHNR and FQNEAQ (reference sequence). This CDR3 is 12 amino acids long. The V end was cut by 2 bases, the J end by 6 bases, with 7 bases between. The CDR3 DNA sequence: TGTGCCAGCAGCTTAAGTTCTTCTGAAGCTTTCTTT. Protein: CASSLSSSEAFF.

This clonotype was observed a few times. The chain recombines TRBV12-3 or TRBV12-4 with TRBJ2-2, with TRBD1 as a possible D gene (5 bases). V shed 1 base and J shed 3 bases, with 12 bases lying between them. This CDR3 spans 16 amino acids. The CDR3, as DNA: TGTGCCAGCAGTTTAGATAGGGGAAGGTACACCGGGGAGCTGTTTTTT. Translating gives CASSLDRGRYTGELFF.

The rearrangement links TRBV3-1 to TRBJ2-7; D remains unclear. V dropped 3 bases and J dropped 7 bases, with 22 bases sitting between them. Germline CDR1 is LGHDT and CDR2 is YNNKEL (reference sequence). The length of the CDR3 is 16 residues. CDR3 in DNA: TGTGCCAGCAGCCAGCCCGCGAATGTCGCTGTCGAAGAGCAGTACTTC. Its protein is CASSQPANVAVEEQYF.

Ten or more counts support this clonotype. This chain joins TRBV10-3 and TRBJ1-3; TRBD1 is a possible D gene (5 bases). Germline V gene data show CDR1 as ENHRY and CDR2 as SYGVKD. The CDR3 has 13 residues. The V end lost 6 bases, the J end lost 5 bases, and 11 bases lay between the germline ends. The CDR3 is CAIREQARNTIYF. CDR3 coding DNA: TGTGCCATCAGGGAACAGGCGAGAAACACCATATATTTT.

This clonotype was found many times. The V and J genes are TRBV5-6 and TRBJ2-5; no reliable D call. The CDR3 runs 12 residues. Trimming shortened V by 0 bases and J by 5 bases, and 5 bases separated the two germline ends. CDR1 and CDR2 from the germline V gene are SGHDT and YYEEEE. CDR3 region: CASSLDGETQYF. CDR3 bases: TGTGCCAGCAGCTTGGATGGGGAGACCCAGTACTTC. The variable domain in full, with the rest retrieved from reference TRBV5-6 and TRBJ2-5, is DAGVTQSPTHLIKTRGQQVTLRCSPKSGHDTVSWYQQALGQGPQFIFQYYEEEERQRGNFPDRFSGHQFPNYSSELNVNALLLGDSALYLCASSLDGETQYFGPGTRLLVL.

This chain joins TRBV20-1 and TRBJ1-1; D is ambiguous. The V end was cut by 0 bases, the J end by 4 bases, with 9 bases between. The CDR3 loop spans 13 amino acids. Germline loops: CDR1 DFQATT, CDR2 SNEGSKA (reference sequence). The CDR3 DNA sequence: TGCAGTGCTAGAGACCTCCGGGGCACTGAAGCTTTCTTT. This sequence encodes CSARDLRGTEAFF.

This clonotype was counted ten times or more. The chain joins TRBV29-1 to TRBJ2-7; perhaps TRBD2 as D (6 bases). V was clipped by 0 bases and J by 0 bases, with 12 bases between them. The germline V gene has CDR1 SQVTM and CDR2 ANQGSEA. This CDR3 has 15 amino acids. The CDR3 coding sequence is TGCAGCGTTGAAGAGATAGGAGGGAGCTCCTACGAGCAGTACTTC. It translates to CSVEEIGGSSYEQYF.

The gene calls are TRBV20-1 and TRBJ2-3; D not resolved. The CDR3 length is 12 residues. The V gene lost 1 base and the J gene lost 7 bases, with 9 bases spanning the gap. Germline assignment: CDR1 DFQATT and CDR2 SNEGSKA (reference sequence). CDR3 bases: TGCAGTGCTAGAGTGGAAGGATATACGCAGTATTTT. It specifies CSARVEGYTQYF.